Listed below are T cell receptor beta chains from one sample, sequenced in a study of long-term antiretroviral therapy in people with HIV. TCRdb keeps only in-frame clones here, not all; method: immunoSEQ multiplex PCR. In the table there are 27,000 or so clones, just over 85% of which are singletons. Specimen: unsorted PBMCs, collected 1.2 years after starting antiretroviral therapy. Receptors were obtained from a man over 45 with HIV. The conserved cysteine and the conserved F or W are not part of the CDR3 here. The listing skips clone size in some rows; elsewhere it reads once, few, many or a size class.

v_call,clone_size,cdr3_aa
TRBV27,once,ASSLWVSADTQY
TRBV28,few,ASKTTGGESSYNSPLH
TRBV29-1,.,SVGGQGSYNYGYT
TRBV7-9,.,ASSQGSSEQY
TRBV5-6,.,ASSQGQTNQPQH
TRBV5-4,.,ASSASYRGEGYT
TRBV5-4,.,ASSLWTGRNIQY
TRBV14,few,ASSQLSFRAPLH
TRBV5-1,.,ASSLDDRASSPLH
TRBV5-5,.,ASSFGQFSYEQY
TRBV6-1,.,ASSELRGPGQTYGYT
TRBV6-1,.,ASSGSGKANQPQH
TRBV27,.,ASSPGTPWTAF
TRBV20-1,.,SASPRGEAF
TRBV5-6,.,ASTTDHRTGTDEQY
TRBV19,.,ASSRAGDRINQPQH
TRBV23-1,.,ASSPLQWEGRTEAF
TRBV5-1,.,ASSSGLGTTDTQY
TRBV19,.,ASSLDRISGNTIY
TRBV28,.,ASRSPEGGGARRF
TRBV5-1,.,ASSPTGGSYEQY
TRBV19,.,ASRTGLNTEAF
TRBV7-8,.,ASSPTRTYGYT
TRBV28,.,ASREDRAAGYT
TRBV4-3,.,ASSQGAGSNEQF
TRBV28,.,ASRIPSGAANEQF